The rows below give T cell receptor beta chains drawn from one sample of a study of OX40 agonist ivuxolimab in advanced cancers. Libraries were prepared by immunoSEQ multiplex PCR; TCRdb keeps only in-frame clonotypes and omits some of them. Of 78,000 or so clones listed, 92% are singletons. The input for sequencing was CD4+ or CD8+ T cells sorted from blood, taken in a trial of the OX40 agonist ivuxolimab. Every receptor here comes from an adult with an advanced solid tumor such as melanoma, head and neck, liver or kidney cancer. Each CDR3 is given without its conserved first and last residue. Fields, in order: V gene, J gene, CDR3 protein.

>TRBV5-1|TRBJ2-2
ASSPTSGLRGHTGELF
>TRBV7-2|TRBJ2-3
ASSPRLSQGSDTQY
>TRBV5-4|TRBJ1-4
ASSDRDREDEKLF
>TRBV6-5|TRBJ1-1
ASSRQGRENTEAF
>TRBV6-5|TRBJ1-5
ATSDTYNQPQH
>TRBV5-4|TRBJ1-1
ASSPNVDEAF
>TRBV6-6|TRBJ1-1
ASSYRADNFEAF
>TRBV6-6|TRBJ2-5
ASSYWGETQY
>TRBV10-1|TRBJ1-1
ASSTGTNTEAF
>TRBV19|TRBJ1-1
ASSSLLNTEAF
>TRBV6-1|TRBJ1-1
ASSGHQGDTEAF
>TRBV5-1|TRBJ2-5
ASSLGGRGETQY
>TRBV5-6|TRBJ1-1
ASNHRGMNTEAF
>TRBV4-3|TRBJ2-4
ASSQDFGSDKNIQY
>TRBV29-1|TRBJ1-2
SVEDGRGGYT
>TRBV5-1|TRBJ2-5
ASSQGTYTETQY